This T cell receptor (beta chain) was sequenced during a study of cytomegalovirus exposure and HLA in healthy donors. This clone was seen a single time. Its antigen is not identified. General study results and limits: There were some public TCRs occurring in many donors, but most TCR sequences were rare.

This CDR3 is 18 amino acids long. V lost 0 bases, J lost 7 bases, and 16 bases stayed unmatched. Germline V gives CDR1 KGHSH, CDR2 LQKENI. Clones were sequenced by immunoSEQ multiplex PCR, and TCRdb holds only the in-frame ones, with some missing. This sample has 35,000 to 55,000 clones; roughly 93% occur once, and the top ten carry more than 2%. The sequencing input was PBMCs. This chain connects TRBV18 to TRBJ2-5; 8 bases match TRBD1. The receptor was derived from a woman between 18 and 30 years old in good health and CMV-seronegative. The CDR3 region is CASSPPLGSQGAYLTQYF. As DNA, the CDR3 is TGTGCCAGCTCACCACCTTTAGGAAGCCAGGGGGCATATTTGACCCAGTACTTC.